The entry below gives a single T cell receptor (beta chain) sequence along with its context. Its antigen is unidentified. Method: immunoSEQ multiplex PCR; TCRdb's copy keeps in-frame clones and lacks some. Here the sample spans roughly 330,000 clones, roughly 87% being singletons. These data are taken from a study of cytomegalovirus exposure and HLA in healthy donors. Study conclusions and caveats: A list of around 150 TCR beta chains associated with cytomegalovirus was given. The CMV antigen specificity of three CMV-associated chains was confirmed through in vitro analysis.

Germline CDR1 SQVTM, CDR2 ANQGSEA. Trimming took 5 bases from V and 0 from J; bases not matched to a gene: 7. The length of the CDR3 is 17 residues. The rearrangement joins TRBV29-1 to TRBJ2-1, with 13 bases fitting TRBD2. This clonotype was obtained from a young woman in good health and CMV-seropositive. Sequencing was carried out using PBMCs. The CDR3, as DNA: TGCAGCGTTACCGGGACTAGCGGGGCTAGCTCCTACAATGAGCAGTTCTTC. Protein sequence: CSVTGTSGASSYNEQFF.